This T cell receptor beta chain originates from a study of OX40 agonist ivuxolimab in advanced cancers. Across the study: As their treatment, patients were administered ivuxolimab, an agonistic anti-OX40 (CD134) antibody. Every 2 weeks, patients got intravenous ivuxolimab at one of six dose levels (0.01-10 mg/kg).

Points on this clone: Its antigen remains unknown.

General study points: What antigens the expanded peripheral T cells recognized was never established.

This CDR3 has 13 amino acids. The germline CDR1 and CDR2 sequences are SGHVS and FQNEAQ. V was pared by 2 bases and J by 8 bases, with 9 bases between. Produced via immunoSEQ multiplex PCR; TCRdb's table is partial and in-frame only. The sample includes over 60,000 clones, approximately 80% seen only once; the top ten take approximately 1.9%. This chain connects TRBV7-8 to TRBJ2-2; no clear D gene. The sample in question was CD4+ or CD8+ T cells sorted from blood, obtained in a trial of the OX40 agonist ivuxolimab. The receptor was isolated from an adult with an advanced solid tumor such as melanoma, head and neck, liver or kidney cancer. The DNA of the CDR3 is TGTGCCAGCAGCTTACTACCTCGAGGGGAGCTGTTTTTT. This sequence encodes CASSLLPRGELFF.